This entry concerns a single TCR beta chain. The entry originates in a study of T cell changes during pregnancy in multiple sclerosis. Assay used: immunoSEQ multiplex PCR; TCRdb lists only in-frame clones, some missing. The sample yields about 73,000 clones, approximately 92% seen once. V lost 1 base, J lost 7 bases, and 17 bases lay in between. The length of the CDR3 is 15 residues. CDR1 and CDR2 from the germline V gene are SGHAT and FQNNGV. The origin of this receptor is a female donor in good health, enrolled as a control in a pregnancy study. The chain links TRBV11-2 to TRBJ2-7, with a possible D match to TRBD1 (6 bases). This sample comprised peripheral blood, obtained in the second trimester of pregnancy. The CDR3 DNA follows: TGTGCCAGCAGCTTAGGGCGGACAGACTACGTGGAGCAGTACTTC. It specifies CASSLGRTDYVEQYF.